One sample yielded the 13 T cell receptor beta chains listed below, sequenced in a study of shared clonotypes between healthy human individuals. Sequenced by immunoSEQ multiplex PCR; TCRdb stores in-frame clones only, minus some. The sample shows 2.5 million or so clones, approximately 94% of them seen only once. The sample comprised naive CD4+ T cells sorted from blood. As to subset: CD45RA+ positively selected. These receptors were taken from a man in his late teens or twenties in good health.

This chain joins TRBV7-3 and TRBJ2-1; D unclear. The V end lost 1 base, the J end lost 6 bases, and 4 bases lay between the germline ends. This CDR3 region has 12 residues. Looked up from germline, CDR1 is SGHTA and CDR2 is FQGTGA. CDR3 residues: CASSLRGNEQFF. Written as DNA, the CDR3 is TGTGCCAGCAGCTTAAGAGGCAATGAGCAGTTCTTC.

The chain uses TRBV9 and TRBJ2-1, with TRBD2 as a possible D gene (5 bases). Germline values: CDR1 SGDLS, CDR2 YYNGEE. V was trimmed by 4 bases and J by 2 bases, leaving 13 bases between them. This CDR3 comprises 15 residues. CDR3 loop: CASSTRAETYNEQFF. The CDR3 DNA is TGTGCCAGCAGCACCCGAGCGGAAACCTACAATGAGCAGTTCTTC.

The rearrangement joins TRBV11-2 to TRBJ2-1; 8 nucleotides align to TRBD2. CDR3 length equals 17 residues. Unmatched junction bases numbered 10, after V lost 4 bases and J lost 2 bases. CDR1 and CDR2 (germline): SGHAT, FQNNGV. The CDR3 nucleotides are TGTGCCAGCAGCTCCCGCGTGACGGGAGGGACCTACAATGAGCAGTTCTTC. Protein product: CASSSRVTGGTYNEQFF. Supplemented by reference TRBV11-2 and TRBJ2-1, the full variable domain reads EAGVAQSPRYKIIEKRQSVAFWCNPISGHATLYWYQQILGQGPKLLIQFQNNGVVDDSQLPKDRFSAERLKGVDSTLKIQPAKLEDSAVYLCASSSRVTGGTYNEQFFGPGTRLTVL.

The J gene is TRBJ1-6, the V gene TRBV6-5; D unresolved. The CDR3 has 14 amino acids. Germline V CDR1 and CDR2: MNHEY, SVGAGI. V was clipped by 5 bases and J by 1 base, with 6 bases between them. The chain's CDR3 is CASSEGSYNSPLHF. As DNA, the CDR3 is TGTGCCAGCAGTGAGGGATCCTATAATTCACCCCTCCACTTT.

This chain joins TRBV11-2 and TRBJ1-2; 9 bases align to TRBD1. The germline V gene encodes CDR1 SGHAT and CDR2 FQNNGV. J lost 8 bases, V lost 10 bases, and 11 bases had no gene match. This CDR3 is built from 13 residues. The CDR3 DNA sequence: TGTGCCACCACCACTGGACAGGGGCGAGGCTACACCTTC. Translation gives CATTTGQGRGYTF.

This chain connects TRBV18 to TRBJ1-5; D unresolved. CDR1 and CDR2 from the germline V gene are KGHSH and LQKENI. This CDR3 has 13 amino acids. Between the trimmed V and J ends, which lost 3 bases and 10 bases, there was a span of 13 bases. As DNA, the CDR3 is TGTGCCAGCTCACCCGGTCAGGCCGGACCCCAGCATTTT. This translates into CASSPGQAGPQHF.

The V call is TRBV19, the J call TRBJ2-3; tentative D call: TRBD1 (6 bases). CDR3 length equals 14 residues. Trimming left V 8 bases short and J 0 bases short, with 12 bases between. Germline CDR1 reads LNHDA; CDR2 reads SQIVND (reference sequence). CDR3: CASGDITSTDTQYF. The CDR3 DNA reads as TGTGCCAGTGGGGACATCACTAGCACAGATACGCAGTATTTT.

V and J are TRBV6-5 and TRBJ2-7; TRBD2 aligns across 8 bases. The CDR3 is 15 residues long. Germline V gene data show CDR1 as MNHEY and CDR2 as SVGAGI. Germline trimming cut 7 bases from V and 4 bases from J; bases unmatched to any gene: 12. The CDR3 protein is CASIPMAGGTYEQYF. CDR3 DNA: TGTGCCAGCATCCCCATGGCGGGGGGCACATACGAGCAGTACTTC.

For this clone: In the same sample, other DNA sequences code for this CDR3. V is TRBV4-1 and J is TRBJ2-5; D gene unclear. The CDR3 contains 13 residues. Germline V gene lookup returns CDR1 MGHRA and CDR2 YSYEKL. The V and J ends lost 1 base and 2 bases respectively, with 5 bases between them. Here the CDR3 reads CASSQGQQETQYF. The DNA of the CDR3 is TGCGCCAGCAGCCAAGGCCAGCAAGAGACCCAGTACTTC.

The V call is TRBV10-2, the J call TRBJ2-1; D unresolved. Germline CDR1 and CDR2: WSHSY and SAAADI. V lost 7 bases to trimming and J lost 0 bases, with 10 bases between them. The CDR3 length is 14 residues. The CDR3 DNA is TGCGCCAGCACTCCGGACCACTCCTACAATGAGCAGTTCTTC. Its translation: CASTPDHSYNEQFF.

This chain connects TRBV29-1 to TRBJ2-2, with 10 bases fitting TRBD1. The CDR3 extends over 16 amino acids. CDR1 and CDR2 (germline): SQVTM, ANQGSEA. J gave up 2 bases and V 6 bases, and 9 bases lay outside the gene matches. The CDR3 coding sequence is TGCAGCGTCGCCCGTCGGGACAGGGGTAACACCGGGGAGCTGTTTTTT. Encoded protein: CSVARRDRGNTGELFF.

The chain uses TRBV9 and TRBJ1-1; D not certain. CDR3 length equals 13 residues. Germline values: CDR1 SGDLS, CDR2 YYNGEE. V was pared by 4 bases and J by 8 bases, with 15 bases between. As DNA, the CDR3 is TGTGCCAGCAGCCCCCACTTGCGGGAGGAAGCTTTCTTT. It specifies CASSPHLREEAFF. Drawing the rest from reference TRBV9 and TRBJ1-1, the complete variable domain is DSGVTQTPKHLITATGQRVTLRCSPRSGDLSVYWYQQSLDQGLQFLIQYYNGEERAKGNILERFSAQQFPDLHSELNLSSLELGDSALYFCASSPHLREEAFFGQGTRLTVV.

The chain has TRBV15 and TRBJ2-7, with D unresolved. Per germline, CDR1 LNHNV and CDR2 YYDKDF (reference sequence). This CDR3 has 16 residues. V lost 1 base and J lost 2, with 15 bases in between. The DNA for the CDR3 is TGTGCCACCAGCAGAGGATATGGCACCTTAACCTACGAGCAGTACTTC. It encodes CATSRGYGTLTYEQYF.